Included here is one TCR beta chain sequence, with context. Its binding antigen is unknown. The record has no base qualities; no much larger clone is one base away. After removal of 7 bases from V and 5 bases from J, the junction retains 15 bases not matched to a gene. The CDR3 runs 17 residues from the cysteine to the phenylalanine. The kept DNA is CDR3 alone, 51 bases in frame from the first base. The germline V gene yields MDHEN for CDR1 and SYDVKM for CDR2. TCR CDR3 regions were amplified from genomic DNA by multiplex PCR using the deep immunoSEQ assay. Genomic DNA extracted from each cell subset was distributed evenly over all wells of several immunoSEQ 96-well plates, and each plate served as one replicate. For sorted subsets, about 200 ng genomic DNA, equal to some 30,000 T cell genomes, was loaded into each replicate PCR. The purified libraries were quantified using a Qubit 3.0 fluorometer, sized with a Bioanalyzer 2100, and then quantified again using the KAPA Library Quantification kit. A separate single-read 150-cycle Illumina NextSeq 550 flow cell was used to sequence each immunoSEQ 96-well plate. Per the original workflow: Because the immunoSEQ output held only junctional sequences and lacked quality scores, the filtering could not match the filtering applied to full-length reads. To assign V/J genes and CDR3, sequences were annotated against IMGT germline references using PyIR, a Python wrapper for IgBLAST v1.9. Reads were filtered out if the reads had weak V/J assignments (E-value above 1e-6), no CDR3, stop codons, out-of-frame junctions, or ambiguous translated residues. V3J clonotypes were defined as sequences sharing the same inferred V gene, J gene, and CDR3 amino acid sequence. Percentage overlap between repertoires was calculated by dividing the number of shared unique clonotypes by the size of the smaller repertoire. Repertoire richness was assessed with RTK rarefaction, the Chao1 estimator, and Recon v2.1 estimates of unobserved clonotypes. Generation probabilities were computed with OLGA for all TCRbeta clonotypes obtained by the gDNA method from several donors. TCRdb limited this immuneACCESS table to in-frame rearrangements with V and J called. A share of clones is missing; checked studies link under half to unresolved V genes, and the rest is unexplained. Clonal size and the V and J genes are those of that table, whereas D and trimming came from the DNA. In all, the sample holds about 1.5 million clones, and around 98% of those were seen once. Of the sample, about 0.45% is held by the ten largest clones.

The data are from a study of shared clonotypes between healthy human individuals (dated by TCRdb to between 2020 and 2021). Background on the whole study: Three men and a couple of women, aged 18 to 49 years, made up the cohort. To increase sequencing depth and limit assay-specific biases, different laboratories used diverse techniques to prepare libraries and sequence TCR repertoires. To estimate repertoire size and how much clonotype sharing occurs between individuals, the study deeply sequenced the blood TCR repertoires of a handful of healthy adults. Per donor, three plates each were used for CD4 naive and CD4 memory, two for CD8 naive, and one for CD8 memory. Per donor, leukapheresis produced somewhere between about 0.94 and 8.9 billion PBMCs.

Overall study outcomes, separate from this receptor: Rarefaction of sorted-subset datasets indicated incomplete sequencing despite the large sequencing depth. Sampling was limited to blood, and TCR repertoires in tissue likely differ from TCR repertoires in blood. Pairwise subsampling led to the expectation that sequencing depth would affect the degree of clonotype sharing among donors. Naive subsets generally had larger estimated clonotype richness than memory subsets did. Across several donors, roughly 5.1% of naive CD4, roughly 3.5% of naive CD8, about 2% of memory CD4, and approximately 0.4% of memory CD8 clonotypes were shared. The genetic and exposure-history diversity represented was limited by the small number of donors. Compared with non-shared clonotypes, clonotypes shared by all four sorted-subset donors had higher generation probabilities.

The donors were healthy, HIV-negative adults who had no recently reported acute infections or vaccinations. Every donor was a Caucasian adult residing in Nashville, Tennessee, USA. CD4+ T cells were enriched by magnetic negative selection, after which naive cells were positively selected on CD45RA and the negative fraction was taken as the memory subset. Blood was collected by leukapheresis, and PBMCs were isolated by Ficoll-Histopaque density gradient centrifugation and then cryopreserved in liquid nitrogen vapor phase. Analytical flow cytometry was used to check the purity and quantity of every magnetically sorted T cell population. Genomic DNA was isolated from each sorted fraction and quantified by UV absorbance on a Nanodrop 2000c.

The source of this sequence is a man in his thirties or forties in good health. Sample: naive CD4+ T cells sorted from blood. Explained via the paper, the cell subset or site label denotes: CD45RA+ positively selected. The V gene is TRBV28 and the J gene is TRBJ2-2, with 8 central nucleotides matching TRBD2. The bases are TGTGCCAGCACACTCAGGGAGCGGGAGTCTGATACCGGGGAGCTGTTTTTT. This is translated as CASTLRERESDTGELFF.